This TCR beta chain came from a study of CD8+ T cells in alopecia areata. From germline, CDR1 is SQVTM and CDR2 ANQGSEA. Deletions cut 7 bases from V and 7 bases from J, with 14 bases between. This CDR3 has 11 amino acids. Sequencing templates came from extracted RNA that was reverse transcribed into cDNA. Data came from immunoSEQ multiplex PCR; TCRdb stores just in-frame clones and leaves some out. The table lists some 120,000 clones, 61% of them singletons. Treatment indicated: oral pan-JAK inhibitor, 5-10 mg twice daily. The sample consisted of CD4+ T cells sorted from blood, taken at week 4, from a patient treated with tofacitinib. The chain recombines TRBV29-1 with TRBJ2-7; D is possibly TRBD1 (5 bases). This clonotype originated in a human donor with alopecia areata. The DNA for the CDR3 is TGCAGCGCTCATGACCGACAGGAGCAGTACTTC. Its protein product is CSAHDRQEQYF.